This TCR beta chain came from a study of shared clonotypes between healthy human individuals (dated by TCRdb to about 2020). Background for the entire study: The cohort comprised a couple of women and a few men aged 18 to 49 years. For each donor, CD4 naive and CD4 memory were each given three plates, CD8 naive was given two plates, and CD8 memory was given one plate. Blood TCR repertoires of several healthy adults were deeply sequenced to estimate repertoire size and the extent of clonotype sharing between individuals. To increase sequencing depth and limit assay-specific biases, TCR repertoire library preparation and sequencing were carried out by different laboratories using diverse techniques. Leukapheresis yielded between about 0.85 and 10 billion PBMCs per donor. Overall study results and their limits: Pairwise subsampling led to the expectation that sequencing depth would affect the degree of clonotype sharing among donors. Sampling was restricted to blood, and TCR repertoires in tissues likely differ from the TCR repertoires found in blood. The genetic and exposure-history diversity represented was limited by the small number of donors. Larger estimated clonotype richness was generally found for naive subsets than for memory subsets. Higher generation probabilities were observed for clonotypes shared by all four sorted-subset donors than for non-shared clonotypes. When several donors were compared, the shared fraction of clonotypes was about 5% for naive CD4, 3% to 4% for naive CD8, 2% to 2.5% for memory CD4, and roughly 0.43% for memory CD8. Even with the large sequencing depth, rarefaction of the sorted-subset datasets indicated that sequencing was incomplete.

Healthy HIV-negative adults with no recently reported acute infections or vaccinations were included as donors. All donors were Caucasian adults living in Nashville, Tennessee, USA. CD4+ T cells were enriched through magnetic negative selection, after which naive cells were positively selected on CD45RA and the remaining negative fraction served as the memory subset. After blood collection by leukapheresis, PBMCs were isolated using Ficoll-Histopaque density gradient centrifugation and then cryopreserved in the vapor phase of liquid nitrogen. Analytical flow cytometry was used to check the purity and quantity of each magnetically sorted T cell population. From each sorted fraction, genomic DNA was isolated and quantified by UV absorbance on a Nanodrop 2000c. As regards this clone: The specificity of this receptor is unknown. No much larger clonotype is one base removed from it; base qualities were not supplied.

Using the deep immunoSEQ assay, TCR CDR3 regions were amplified from genomic DNA by multiplex PCR. Extracted genomic DNA from each cell subset was distributed evenly across all wells of several immunoSEQ 96-well plates, and each plate was treated as a replicate. For sorted subsets, roughly 0.2 ug genomic DNA, equal to 30,000 to 35,000 T cell genomes, was loaded into each replicate PCR. The purified libraries were quantified using a Qubit 3.0 fluorometer, sized with a Bioanalyzer 2100, and then quantified again using the KAPA Library Quantification kit. Every immunoSEQ 96-well plate was sequenced on a separate single-read 150-cycle Illumina NextSeq 550 flow cell. In the original analysis: The immunoSEQ output contained only junctional sequences without quality scores, so filtering could not match that applied to full-length reads. To assign V/J genes and CDR3, sequences were annotated using PyIR, a Python wrapper for IgBLAST v1.9, with IMGT germline references. Reads with weak V/J assignments (E-value above 1e-6), missing CDR3, stop codons, out-of-frame junctions, or ambiguous translated residues were removed. V3J clonotypes were defined by identical inferred V gene, J gene, and CDR3 amino acid sequence. To compute the percentage overlap between repertoires, the number of shared unique clonotypes was divided by the size of the smaller repertoire. Three approaches were used to assess repertoire richness: RTK rarefaction, the Chao1 estimator, and Recon v2.1 estimates of unobserved clonotypes. Generation probabilities were computed with OLGA for all TCRbeta clonotypes obtained by the gDNA method from several donors. Here the immuneACCESS table is served through TCRdb, limited to in-frame sequences with V and J called. Missing clones are a known gap in these copies; in checked studies unresolved V genes cover under half, and the rest lacks a known reason. V and J calls plus clone size are reproduced from that table; the DNA served to infer D and trimming. For this sample the table gives approximately 2.5 million clones, of which 80% to 95% were detected only once. Approximately 0.36% of the sample rests with the top ten.

The sequence was collected from a man aged 18 to 29 in good health. Some clones in this sample may be carry-over from other donors' samples. Sequencing was carried out using naive CD4+ T cells from PBMCs. The sample's cell subset or site, from its label and the paper: CD45RA+ positively selected.

Here is the DNA: TGTGCCATCAGTGAGTCATTGCGGAGGGGAGAGACCCAGTACTTC. This translates into CAISESLRRGETQYF. The V gene is TRBV10-3 and the J gene is TRBJ2-5; a weak D assignment points to TRBD2 (6 bases agree). CDR1 and CDR2, per the germline V gene, are ENHRY and SYGVKD. Measured from the cysteine to the phenylalanine, the CDR3 is 15 residues long. Of all the DNA, just the CDR3 is kept, 45 bases in frame from base 1. V lost 0 bases and J lost 4 bases; the stretch between them is 12 bases long.